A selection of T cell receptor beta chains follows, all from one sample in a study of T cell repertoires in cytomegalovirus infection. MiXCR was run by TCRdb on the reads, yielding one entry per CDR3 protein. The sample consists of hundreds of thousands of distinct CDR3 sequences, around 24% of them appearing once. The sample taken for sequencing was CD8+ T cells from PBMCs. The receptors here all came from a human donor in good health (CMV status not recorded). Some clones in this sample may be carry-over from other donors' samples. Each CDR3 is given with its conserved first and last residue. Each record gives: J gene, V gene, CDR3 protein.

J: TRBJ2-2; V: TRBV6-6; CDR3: CASGREALRTGELFF
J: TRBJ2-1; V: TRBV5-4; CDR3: CASSPGTSWSSYNEQFF
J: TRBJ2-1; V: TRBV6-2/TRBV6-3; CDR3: CASSYSAWSGGMSSYNEQFF
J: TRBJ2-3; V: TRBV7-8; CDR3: CASNLPSPLPDTQYF
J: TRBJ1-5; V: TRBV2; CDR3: CASSARPTNQPQHF
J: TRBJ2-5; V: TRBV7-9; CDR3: CASSLERETQYF
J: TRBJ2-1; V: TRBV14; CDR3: CASSPGQGASYNEQFF
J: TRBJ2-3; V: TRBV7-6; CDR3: CASSPRAGERTDTQYF
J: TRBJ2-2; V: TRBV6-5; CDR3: CASSYDTANTGELFF
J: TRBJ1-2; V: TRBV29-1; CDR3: CSVGAGHYGYTF
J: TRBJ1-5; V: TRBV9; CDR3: CASSNGGSNQPQHF
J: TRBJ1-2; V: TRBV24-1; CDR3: CATSDFKDVGGYTF
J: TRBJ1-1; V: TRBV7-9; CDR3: CASSLPDRANTEAFF
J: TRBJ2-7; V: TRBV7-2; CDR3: CASSGPSYEQYF
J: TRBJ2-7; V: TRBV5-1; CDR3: CASSFTSSYEQYF
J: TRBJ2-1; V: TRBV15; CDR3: CATSRTKTIRNEQFF
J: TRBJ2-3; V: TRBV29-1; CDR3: CSTRTDTQYF
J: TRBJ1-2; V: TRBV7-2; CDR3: CASSNPGQGKYGYTF
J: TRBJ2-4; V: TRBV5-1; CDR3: CASSQLAGGKNIQYF
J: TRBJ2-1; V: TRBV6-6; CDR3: CAIPSLSQNNEQFF
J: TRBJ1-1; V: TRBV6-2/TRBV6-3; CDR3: CASSRGQVNTEAFF
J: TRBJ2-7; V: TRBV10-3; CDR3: CAILRDRGTYEQYF
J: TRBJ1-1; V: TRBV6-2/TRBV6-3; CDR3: CASSYSPLGTEAFF
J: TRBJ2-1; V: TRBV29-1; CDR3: CSVEQGYNEQFF
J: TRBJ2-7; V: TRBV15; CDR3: CATSNTFRDGGIYEQYF
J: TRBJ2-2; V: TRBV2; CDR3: CASSWDRGFTGELFF
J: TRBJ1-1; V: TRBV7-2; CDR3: CASSFGGYMNTEAFF
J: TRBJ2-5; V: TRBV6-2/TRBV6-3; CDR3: CASSYNPRQGTVETQYF
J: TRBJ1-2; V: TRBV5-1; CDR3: CASRGENGVYGYTF
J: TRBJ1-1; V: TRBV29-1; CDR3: CIGRGGETEAFF
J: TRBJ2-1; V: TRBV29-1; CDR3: CSVVGLAGFAYNEQFF
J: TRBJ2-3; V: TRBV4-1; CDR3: CASSQALGDTQYF
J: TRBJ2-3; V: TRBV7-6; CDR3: CASTLEIRDTDTQYF
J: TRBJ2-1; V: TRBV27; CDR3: CASSIAGGINEQFF
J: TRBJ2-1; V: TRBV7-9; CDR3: CASTPDGQSSYNEQFF
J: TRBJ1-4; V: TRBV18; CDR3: CASSPRGGLETNEKLFF
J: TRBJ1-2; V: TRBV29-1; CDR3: CSVVDRGSRNGGYTF
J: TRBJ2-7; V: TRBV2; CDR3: CASGWTGSYEQYF
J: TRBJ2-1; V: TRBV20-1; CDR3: CSARDERGVAYNEQFF
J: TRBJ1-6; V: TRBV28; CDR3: CASTFSEGSYNSPLHF
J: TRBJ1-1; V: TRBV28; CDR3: CASMAVVNTEAFF
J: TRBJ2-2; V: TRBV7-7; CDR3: CASSPFDRGHTGELFF
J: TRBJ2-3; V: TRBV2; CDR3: CASSDSRGSSTDTQYF
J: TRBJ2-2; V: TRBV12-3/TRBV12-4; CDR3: CASSLNGGKLHTGELFF
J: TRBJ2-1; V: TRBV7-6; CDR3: CASSSRTGLLYNEQFF
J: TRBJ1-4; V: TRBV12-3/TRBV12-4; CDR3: CASSLKSLYRTSNEKLFF
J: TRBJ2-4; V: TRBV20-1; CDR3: CSARDLVGSKNIQYF
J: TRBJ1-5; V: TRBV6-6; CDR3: CASDQDRGRNQPQHF
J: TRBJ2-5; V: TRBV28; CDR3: CASSLGQGVREAQYF
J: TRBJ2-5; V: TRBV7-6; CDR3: CASSPSGGIGETQYF
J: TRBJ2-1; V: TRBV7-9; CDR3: CASSAQGSEQFF
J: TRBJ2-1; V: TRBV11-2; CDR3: CASSLTSPSSYNEQFF
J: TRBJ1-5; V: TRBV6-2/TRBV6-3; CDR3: CASSSPHRGSQPQHF
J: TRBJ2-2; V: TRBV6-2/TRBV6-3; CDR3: CASSYYLDRGYTGELFF
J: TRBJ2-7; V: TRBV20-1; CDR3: CSAKIRETEQYF
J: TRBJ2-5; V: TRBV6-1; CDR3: CASSSGLAGAAETQYF
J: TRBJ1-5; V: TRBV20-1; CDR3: CSAEAPGPDQPQHF
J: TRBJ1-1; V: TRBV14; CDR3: CASSQVRVNTEAFF